What follows is one T cell receptor (beta chain) and its context. Its antigen is as yet unknown. The data were taken from a study of cytomegalovirus exposure and HLA in healthy donors. Study outcomes and limitations: Investigators reported over 150 TCR beta chains as tied to cytomegalovirus. Whilst most TCR sequences proved rare, a subset of public TCRs occurred across many donors.

The CDR3 extends over 15 amino acids. J lost 6 bases, V lost 2 bases, and 3 bases had no gene match. The germline gives CDR1 SGHAT, CDR2 FQNNGV. The PCR ran on 60 Vbeta and 13 Jbeta primers. Sequencing was performed with immunoSEQ multiplex PCR; in TCRdb, only in-frame clones are kept and a portion is missing. Its table records over 100,000 clones. The chain joins TRBV11-2 to TRBJ2-1; 11 bases map to TRBD2. Sequenced sample: PBMCs. This sequence was found in a man between 18 and 29 years old in good health and CMV-seronegative. The CDR3 nucleotides are TGTGCCAGCAGCTTAACCCTAGCGGGGGGCAATGAGCAGTTCTTC. It encodes CASSLTLAGGNEQFF.